This entry concerns a single T cell receptor (beta chain). The antigen is unknown. V was pared by 3 bases and J by 9 bases, with 11 bases of the junction left unmatched. The germline V gene has CDR1 KGHSH and CDR2 LQKENI. The CDR3 is made up of 14 amino acids. Repertoires were generated with immunoSEQ multiplex PCR, while TCRdb's copy carries only in-frame clones and drops some. This table holds some 900,000 clones, more than 75% found once. The data are from a study of shared clonotypes between healthy human individuals. Study information: The study drew on two women and a few men aged 18 to 49 as donors. Study conclusions and caveats: Naive subsets generally exceeded memory subsets in estimated richness. Sampling used blood alone; tissue repertoires probably differ. Generation probabilities of non-shared clonotypes were lower (relative to those shared by all four donors).

The specimen sequenced was memory CD4+ T cells sorted from blood. This sample's subset: CD45RA-negative fraction. The gene calls are TRBV18 and TRBJ2-7, with 7 nucleotides matching TRBD1. The TCR originated in a man aged 18 to 30 in good health. In DNA, the CDR3 is TGTGCCAGCTCACCCGACAGGGTCTCCGTAAGGCAGTACTTC. This codes for CASSPDRVSVRQYF. The full variable domain, completed using reference TRBV18 and TRBJ2-7, is NAGVMQNPRHLVRRRGQEARLRCSPMKGHSHVYWYRQLPEEGLKFMVYLQKENIIDESGMPKERFSAEFPKEGPSILRIQQVVRGDSAAYFCASSPDRVSVRQYFGPGTRLTVT.